These 32 T cell receptor beta chains originate from one sample sequenced in a study of T cell responses to AZD1222 COVID-19 vaccine. Clones were read by immunoSEQ multiplex PCR, and TCRdb kept only the in-frame ones, dropping some. Of about 120,000 clones in the sample, 89% were seen once. The sequencing used peripheral blood, collected on day 0 of AZD1222 vaccination. All receptors come from an adult in good health.

The chain links TRBV5-1 to TRBJ2-1, with TRBD2 matching 13 bases. CDR1 is SGHRS, CDR2 YFSETQ, per germline. This CDR3 is built from 15 residues. Germline trimming cut 4 bases from V and 6 bases from J; bases unmatched to any gene: 4. The CDR3 here is CASSTGLAGTNEQFF. CDR3 coding DNA: TGCGCCAGCAGCACGGGACTAGCGGGAACCAATGAGCAGTTCTTC.

The V and J genes are TRBV6-2 or TRBV6-3 and TRBJ2-7; D gene ambiguous. Germline-derived CDR1 and CDR2 are MNHEY and SVGEGT. The V and J ends lost 0 bases and 0 bases respectively, with 12 bases between them. This CDR3 is 16 amino acids long. CDR3 amino acids: CASSYSPLELSYEQYF. Here the CDR3 DNA reads TGTGCCAGCAGTTACTCCCCACTGGAACTCTCCTACGAGCAGTACTTC.

The genes are TRBV3-1 (or the pseudogene TRBV3-2) and TRBJ2-3; possible D gene TRBD2, 5 bases. CDR1 LGHDT and CDR2 YNNKEL come from the germline V gene (reference sequence). This CDR3 has 16 amino acids. Trimming removed 0 bases at V and 3 bases at J, with 13 bases between. The CDR3 coding sequence is TGTGCCAGCAGCCAAGAAAGCGGCCTAGCAACAGATACGCAGTATTTT. Its protein product is CASSQESGLATDTQYF.

The chain couples TRBV5-4 to TRBJ1-2, with D possibly TRBD1 on 6 matching bases. The germline V gene has CDR1 SGHNT and CDR2 YYREEE (reference sequence). Trimming took 0 bases from V and 0 from J, leaving 12 bases between them. This CDR3 is built from 16 residues. The CDR3 DNA follows: TGTGCCAGCAGCTTGGTCCCGGGGGCGGCTAACTATGGCTACACCTTC. Translating gives CASSLVPGAANYGYTF.

The chain carries TRBV6-5 and TRBJ1-6; D unresolved. The germline gives CDR1 MNHEY, CDR2 SVGAGI. This CDR3 comprises 15 residues. The V and J ends lost 6 bases and 14 bases respectively, with 23 bases between them. The chain's CDR3 is CASSASYGVTPSLHF. The CDR3 DNA is TGTGCCAGCAGCGCTTCGTACGGGGTCACTCCATCCCTCCACTTT.

This rearrangement joins TRBV4-1 to TRBJ2-7; 8 positions match TRBD1. This CDR3 is built from 15 residues. CDR1 is MGHRA, CDR2 YSYEKL, per germline. V was clipped by 4 bases and J by 3 bases; unmatched bases: 8. CDR3 region: CASSPQGAEGYEQYF. In nucleotides, the CDR3 is TGCGCCAGCAGCCCTCAGGGGGCGGAAGGCTACGAGCAGTACTTC.

As DNA, the CDR3 is TGCGCCAGCAGCCAACCGGGACAGGGGAGAAGTTCACCCCTCCACTTT. As protein: CASSQPGQGRSSPLHF. The gene calls are TRBV4-1 and TRBJ1-6; 10 bases line up with TRBD1. Germline V CDR1 and CDR2: MGHRA, YSYEKL. The trim removed 2 bases at V and 9 bases at J, leaving 7 bases unmatched. The CDR3 covers 16 residues.

The CDR3 coding sequence is TGTGCCAGCAGCGGGGACAGCGCAACTAATGAAAAACTGTTTTTT. Translated, it gives CASSGDSATNEKLFF. The J gene is TRBJ1-4, the V gene TRBV9; 7 positions agree with TRBD1. The CDR3 covers 15 residues. The germline V gene encodes CDR1 SGDLS and CDR2 YYNGEE. After removal of 3 bases from V and 0 bases from J, the junction contained 2 bases not matched to a gene.

The genes are TRBV3-1 (or the pseudogene TRBV3-2) and TRBJ2-4; possible D gene TRBD2, 5 bases. CDR1 is LGHDT and CDR2 is YNNKEL in the germline V gene (reference sequence). This CDR3 region has 14 residues. The V gene lost 2 bases and the J gene lost 8 bases, with 13 bases spanning the gap. CDR3 residues: CASSQPGLDYIQYF. CDR3 bases: TGTGCCAGCAGCCAACCCGGACTCGACTACATTCAGTACTTC.

This chain joins TRBV10-1 and TRBJ2-5; 11 nucleotides match TRBD2. Germline values: CDR1 WNHNN, CDR2 SYGVQD (reference sequence). The CDR3 consists of 14 residues. V shed 6 bases, J shed 4 bases, and the junction held 4 bases outside the gene matches. CDR3 nucleotides: TGCGCCAGCAGCCCCGGACTAGCGGGAGAGACCCAGTACTTC. Translated, it gives CASSPGLAGETQYF.

The J gene is TRBJ1-1, the V gene TRBV5-1; 7 bases fit TRBD1. In germline, CDR1 is SGHRS, CDR2 YFSETQ. This CDR3 is built from 13 residues. With V trimmed by 5 bases and J by 1 base, 2 bases remained unmatched. The CDR3 region is CASSWDRNTEAFF. As DNA, the CDR3 is TGCGCCAGCAGTTGGGACAGGAACACTGAAGCTTTCTTT.

V usage is TRBV7-9 and J usage is TRBJ2-3; TRBD1 agrees at 7 bases. Germline loops: CDR1 SEHNR, CDR2 FQNEAQ (reference sequence). The CDR3 covers 14 residues. Trimming at V came to 3 bases and at J to 0 bases, leaving 0 bases not matched to a gene. CDR3 residues: CASSLGQSTDTQYF. The CDR3 DNA sequence: TGTGCCAGCAGCTTGGGACAGAGCACAGATACGCAGTATTTT.

The chain combines TRBV7-2 with TRBJ2-7, with 9 bases identical to TRBD2. V was pared by 5 bases and J by 3 bases, with 11 bases of the junction left unmatched. From germline, CDR1 is SGHTA and CDR2 FQGNSA. The CDR3 is made up of 16 amino acids. The CDR3 DNA follows: TGTGCCAGCAGCCTGATAGCGGGGGCTACGAACTACGAGCAGTACTTC. Translated: CASSLIAGATNYEQYF.

The chain uses TRBV15 and TRBJ2-7; tentative D call: TRBD1 (6 bases). The CDR3 sequence is 18 residues long. Trimming took off 4 bases at V and 2 bases at J, with 24 bases between the two ends. Germline V gives CDR1 LNHNV, CDR2 YYDKDF (reference sequence). The CDR3, as DNA: TGTGCCACCAGCAACTTTCTTTTTACCGGGACACCCACCTACGAGCAGTACTTC. This encodes CATSNFLFTGTPTYEQYF.

The CDR3 spells CASSYSTTSEAFF. The CDR3 nucleotides read TGTGCCAGCAGTTACTCGACGACCTCTGAAGCTTTCTTT. V gene TRBV6-2 or TRBV6-3 combines with J gene TRBJ1-1; no clear D. V lost 0 bases, J lost 6 bases, and 8 bases lay in between. Germline loops: CDR1 MNHEY, CDR2 SVGEGT. The CDR3 contains 13 residues.

J is TRBJ2-3 and V is TRBV6-2 or TRBV6-3, with TRBD2 as a possible D gene (7 bases). V lost 5 bases to trimming and J lost 1 base, with 16 bases between them. The germline CDR1 and CDR2 sequences are MNHEY and SVGEGT. CDR3 length: 16 amino acids. Here the CDR3 DNA reads TGTGCCAGCAGTGCCTCGGGGGGCACTCGCACAGATACGCAGTATTTT. Translated: CASSASGGTRTDTQYF.

In regard to this clone: Just one base apart from a much larger clone, this may be a read error. The J gene is TRBJ2-7, the V gene TRBV30, with TRBD2 identical over 9 bases. The CDR3 spans 15 residues. In germline, CDR1 is GTSNPN, CDR2 SVGIG (reference sequence). The ends lost 2 bases at V and 3 bases at J; junction bases unmatched: 8. The CDR3 DNA reads as TGTGCCTGGAGTATACGGCTAGCGGGGAACTACGAGCAGTACTTC. It codes for CAWSIRLAGNYEQYF.

The chain is built from TRBV29-1 and TRBJ1-1; D gene uncertain. Trimming stripped 6 bases from V and 4 bases from J, with 12 bases between. The CDR3 sequence is 12 residues long. Germline CDR1 and CDR2: SQVTM and ANQGSEA. The CDR3 spells CSVQEPITEAFF. The CDR3 DNA reads as TGCAGCGTGCAGGAACCCATCACTGAAGCTTTCTTT.

This clone has a single count. The chain recombines TRBV11-3 with TRBJ2-1, with TRBD2 identical over 7 bases. Trimming cost V 3 bases and J 9 bases; bases outside gene matches: 8. The CDR3 is made up of 14 amino acids. Germline CDR1 and CDR2: SGHNT and YENEEA. This CDR3 is CASSLAGRGGEQFF. CDR3 bases: TGTGCCAGCAGCTTGGCGGGGCGCGGGGGTGAGCAGTTCTTC.

V gene TRBV28 combines with J gene TRBJ2-7, with 8 bases identical to TRBD1. This CDR3 has 15 amino acids. Trimming removed 1 base from V and 0 bases from J; junction bases left unmatched: 2. The germline CDR1 and CDR2 sequences are MDHEN and SYDVKM. CDR3 residues: CASSLYTGGSYEQYF. CDR3 in DNA: TGTGCCAGCAGTTTATATACAGGGGGCTCCTACGAGCAGTACTTC.

The chain is built from TRBV9 and TRBJ2-1; 12 bases are a match to TRBD2. Germline assignment: CDR1 SGDLS and CDR2 YYNGEE. V dropped 5 bases and J dropped 4; count of bases not matched to a gene: 7. The CDR3 totals 16 residues. CDR3 coding DNA: TGTGCCAGCAGTCCCAGACTAGCGGGAGATTACAATGAGCAGTTCTTC. Amino acids: CASSPRLAGDYNEQFF.

The genes are TRBV9 and TRBJ2-7, with TRBD2 matching 7 bases. Germline CDR1 reads SGDLS; CDR2 reads YYNGEE. The CDR3 sequence is 15 residues long. The V segment lost 0 bases and the J segment 7 bases; nucleotides outside the gene matches: 10. Written as DNA, the CDR3 is TGTGCCAGCAGCGTAGATGGGACTTGGGGGGGAGAGCAGTACTTC. This sequence encodes CASSVDGTWGGEQYF.

J is TRBJ1-5 and V is TRBV27; D unclear. With 5 bases removed from V and 5 bases from J, the gap between germline ends came to 16 bases. CDR3 length: 15 amino acids. The germline V gene encodes CDR1 MNHEY and CDR2 SMNVEV (reference sequence). CDR3 loop: CASSPYPQRDQPQHF. In DNA form, the CDR3 reads TGTGCCAGCAGTCCATATCCCCAGCGCGATCAGCCCCAGCATTTT.

The chain links TRBV6-5 to TRBJ1-5; 7 nucleotides match TRBD1. CDR1 and CDR2 (germline): MNHEY, SVGAGI. V shed 6 bases, J shed 0 bases, and the junction held 2 bases outside the gene matches. The CDR3 covers 14 residues. The CDR3 loop is CASRTGNSNQPQHF. CDR3 DNA sequence: TGTGCCAGCAGGACAGGGAATAGCAATCAGCCCCAGCATTTT.

V usage is TRBV24-1 and J usage is TRBJ2-3; 11 positions match TRBD2. V lost 1 base and J lost 8; bases outside the gene matches: 7. The CDR3 covers 16 residues. Germline V gene sequence: CDR1 KGHDR, CDR2 SFDVKD. This CDR3 reads CATSDLLAGVEGTQYF. DNA of the CDR3: TGTGCCACCAGTGATTTACTAGCGGGAGTAGAAGGTACGCAGTATTTT.

Remarks on this clone: Other DNA variants within this sample encode the same CDR3. The chain carries TRBV3-1 (or the pseudogene TRBV3-2) and TRBJ2-1; 9 bases are shared with TRBD2. Germline CDR1 is LGHDT and CDR2 is YNNKEL (reference sequence). V lost 4 bases, J lost 5 bases, and 6 bases stayed unmatched. The CDR3 covers 15 residues. The CDR3 DNA is TGTGCCAGCAGCCCGGGACTAGCAGTAAACAATGAGCAGTTCTTC. Translation gives CASSPGLAVNNEQFF.

The J gene is TRBJ2-1, the V gene TRBV5-6; D gene unclear. This CDR3 spans 14 amino acids. Deletions cut 4 bases from V and 4 bases from J, with 12 bases between. Germline V gene data show CDR1 as SGHDT and CDR2 as YYEEEE. The CDR3 loop reads CASSPSRRYNEQFF. CDR3 in DNA: TGTGCCAGCAGCCCCTCAAGGAGATACAATGAGCAGTTCTTC.

The gene calls are TRBV18 and TRBJ2-1; 12 bases agree with TRBD2. V shed 1 base and J 2 bases; nucleotides not matched to a gene: 15. This CDR3 region has 21 residues. Looked up from germline, CDR1 is KGHSH and CDR2 is LQKENI. CDR3 region: CASSPLRIPSGRAIAYNEQFF. Here the CDR3 DNA reads TGTGCCAGCTCACCACTAAGGATTCCTAGCGGGAGGGCCATAGCCTACAATGAGCAGTTCTTC. The full variable domain, its missing parts supplied by reference TRBV18 and TRBJ2-1, is NAGVMQNPRHLVRRRGQEARLRCSPMKGHSHVYWYRQLPEEGLKFMVYLQKENIIDESGMPKERFSAEFPKEGPSILRIQQVVRGDSAAYFCASSPLRIPSGRAIAYNEQFFGPGTRLTVL.

This chain uses TRBV6-2 or TRBV6-3 with TRBJ1-1; D may be TRBD1 (5 bases). There are 14 residues in the CDR3. The V gene's germline CDR1 is MNHEY and CDR2 SVGEGT. V lost 4 bases, J lost 1 base, and 10 bases lay in between. The CDR3 loop is CASSSPGTNTEAFF. In nucleotides, the CDR3 is TGTGCCAGCAGTTCTCCGGGGACGAACACTGAAGCTTTCTTT.

This sequence joins TRBV7-9 and TRBJ2-1; 11 bases agree with TRBD2. After removal of 7 bases from V and 1 base from J, the junction contained 3 bases not matched to a gene. The CDR3 contains 15 residues. Germline V gene sequence: CDR1 SEHNR, CDR2 FQNEAQ (reference sequence). The CDR3 loop reads CASTLAGASYNEQFF. CDR3 DNA: TGTGCCAGCACACTAGCGGGAGCATCCTACAATGAGCAGTTCTTC.

The chain is built from TRBV19 and TRBJ1-2, with D uncertain. This CDR3 spans 13 amino acids. Germline loops: CDR1 LNHDA, CDR2 SQIVND (reference sequence). With 3 bases removed from V and 6 bases from J, the gap between germline ends came to 11 bases. CDR3 residues: CASSMSGADGYTF. The CDR3 nucleotides read TGTGCCAGTAGTATGTCGGGAGCGGATGGCTACACCTTC. The whole variable domain, remainder taken from reference TRBV19 and TRBJ1-2, is DGGITQSPKYLFRKEGQNVTLSCEQNLNHDAMYWYRQDPGQGLRLIYYSQIVNDFQKGDIAEGYSVSREKKESFPLTVTSAQKNPTAFYLCASSMSGADGYTFGSGTRLTVV.

The chain employs TRBV7-7 and TRBJ1-1, with TRBD1 identical over 7 bases. This CDR3 comprises 13 residues. Germline values: CDR1 SSHAT, CDR2 FNYEAQ (reference sequence). V shed 5 bases, J shed 5 bases, and the junction held 5 bases outside the gene matches. CDR3 sequence: CASSQIQGTEAFF. For the CDR3, the DNA is TGTGCCAGCAGCCAGATACAGGGGACTGAAGCTTTCTTT.